The rows below give T cell receptor beta chains drawn from one sample of a study of blood T cell repertoires in COVID-19. This table comes from immunoSEQ multiplex PCR, and its TCRdb copy is limited to in-frame clones, with some not included. Of roughly 180,000 clones detected, 80% to 90% appear once; the ten largest clones hold under 25%. The sequencing input was peripheral blood. The receptors derive from a man aged 65-85 years with active or convalescent COVID-19. Each CDR3 is given with its conserved first and last residue. D genes are given only for firm matches. Size tells how often a clone was seen (once, few, many) or the class of an expanded clone, and some rows leave it out.

clone size | J gene | V gene | D gene | CDR3 DNA | CDR3 protein
NA | TRBJ1-6 | TRBV11-2 | NA | TGTGCCAGCAGCTTAGATCTCGGGAATTCACCCCTCCACTTT | CASSLDLGNSPLHF
NA | TRBJ2-7 | TRBV18 | TRBD2 | TGTGCCAGCTCGAAAGTGGGGGGGTCTAGCCACTACGAGCAGTACTTC | CASSKVGGSSHYEQYF
NA | TRBJ2-1 | TRBV7-2 | NA | TGTGCCAGCAGCTTAGCGGCAGGGGTCAATGAGCAGTTCTTC | CASSLAAGVNEQFF
once | TRBJ2-1 | TRBV19 | TRBD2 | TGTGCCAGTAGTGATCAAGGACTAGCGGGAGTCGGTGAGCAGTTCTTC | CASSDQGLAGVGEQFF
NA | TRBJ2-7 | TRBV15 | NA | TGTGCCACCAGCAGAAAGAGCGGATCCTACGAGCAGTACTTC | CATSRKSGSYEQYF
NA | TRBJ1-1 | TRBV6-5 | NA | TGTGCCAGCAGGCTAGACAGGCGCACTGAAGCTTTCTTT | CASRLDRRTEAFF
NA | TRBJ1-4 | TRBV25-1 | NA | TGTGCCAGCAGCGTAGGAGGGGTAACTAATGAAAAACTGTTTTTT | CASSVGGVTNEKLFF
NA | TRBJ2-1 | TRBV7-2 | NA | TGTGCCAGCAGCTTCGCAGGTGGGGACTATGAGCAGTTCTTC | CASSFAGGDYEQFF
NA | TRBJ1-1 | TRBV18 | NA | TGTGCCAGCTCACCCCAAAGAGTTGATGAAGCTTTCTTT | CASSPQRVDEAFF
NA | TRBJ2-7 | TRBV25-1 | TRBD1 | TGTGCCAGCAGTGAAGTTGGGACAGGGGATGAGCAGTACTTC | CASSEVGTGDEQYF
NA | TRBJ1-4 | TRBV5-1 | NA | TGCGCCAGCTCTCCAGGGTCGGGTGAAAAACTGTTTTTT | CASSPGSGEKLFF
NA | TRBJ2-3 | TRBV5-1 | NA | TGCGCCAGCAGCTTACTAGTTCAAGATACGCAGTATTTT | CASSLLVQDTQYF
NA | TRBJ1-2 | TRBV3-1/TRBV3-2 | NA | TGTGCCAGCAGCCAAGATTCGTATTTGATCGACAGCTATGGCTACACCTTC | CASSQDSYLIDSYGYTF
NA | TRBJ2-1 | TRBV28 | NA | TGTGCCAGCAGCCCCCGCAATGAGCAGTTCTTC | CASSPRNEQFF
NA | TRBJ1-1 | TRBV27 | NA | TGTGCCAGCAGTCCCCCCGGGGGGTCGAACACTGAAGCTTTCTTT | CASSPPGGSNTEAFF
NA | TRBJ2-7 | TRBV4-1 | TRBD2 | TGCGCCAGCAGCCCCCTCATGGGAAAACTAGCGGGGCAGTACGAGCAGTACTTC | CASSPLMGKLAGQYEQYF
NA | TRBJ2-1 | TRBV18 | NA | TGTGCCAGCTCACCACGGACCACAGGCCCCGGGTATGAGCAGTTCTTC | CASSPRTTGPGYEQFF
NA | TRBJ1-3 | TRBV7-8 | NA | TGTGCCAGCAGTCAGCGAGGCTCTGGAAACACCATATATTTT | CASSQRGSGNTIYF
NA | TRBJ2-7 | TRBV28 | NA | TGTGCCAGCAATAGTCCGGGCCACAGCGGCACAAGGGCCTACGAGCAGTACTTC | CASNSPGHSGTRAYEQYF
NA | TRBJ1-3 | TRBV2 | NA | TGTGCCAGCAGGAACAGTCACCTCTCTGGAAACACCATATATTTT | CASRNSHLSGNTIYF
NA | TRBJ1-1 | TRBV7-2 | NA | TGTGCCAGCAGCTCCCAGTCCCGGGTGAACACTGAAGCTTTCTTT | CASSSQSRVNTEAFF
NA | TRBJ2-7 | TRBV4-1 | NA | TGCGCCAGCAGCCAAGAGAGCTCCTACGAGCAGTACTTC | CASSQESSYEQYF
NA | TRBJ2-3 | TRBV7-8 | NA | TGTGCCAGCAGCCCAACTAGAGATACGCAGTATTTT | CASSPTRDTQYF